The T cell receptor beta chain described here comes from a study of blood T cell repertoires in COVID-19. Germline CDR1 and CDR2: MNHEY and SVGAGI. V lost 6 bases and J lost 3; bases outside the gene matches: 4. The CDR3 sequence is 15 residues long. This table comes from immunoSEQ multiplex PCR, and its TCRdb copy is limited to in-frame clones, with some not included. This sample has 150,000 or so clones, with approximately 83% found just once. The sequencing input was PBMCs or T cells enriched from blood (not recorded which). This chain links TRBV6-5 with TRBJ1-5; 11 positions agree with TRBD1. The TCR was taken from a man aged 70-80 years who had been exposed to COVID-19. The DNA for the CDR3 is TGTGCCAGCAGCCCGGACAGGGGGCTCAATCAGCCCCAGCATTTT. Translated: CASSPDRGLNQPQHF.